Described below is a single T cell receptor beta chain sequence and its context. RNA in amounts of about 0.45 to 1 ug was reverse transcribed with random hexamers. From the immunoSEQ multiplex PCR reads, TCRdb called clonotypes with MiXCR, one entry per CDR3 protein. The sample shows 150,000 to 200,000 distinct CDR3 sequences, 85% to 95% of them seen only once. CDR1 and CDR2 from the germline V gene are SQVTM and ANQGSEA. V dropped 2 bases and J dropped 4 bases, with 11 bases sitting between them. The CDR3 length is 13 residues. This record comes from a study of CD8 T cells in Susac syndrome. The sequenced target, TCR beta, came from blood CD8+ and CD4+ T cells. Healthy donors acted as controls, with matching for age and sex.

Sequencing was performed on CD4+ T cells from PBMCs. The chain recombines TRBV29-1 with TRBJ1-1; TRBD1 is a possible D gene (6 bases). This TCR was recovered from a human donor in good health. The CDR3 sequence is CSVERGLGTEAFF. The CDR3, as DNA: TGCAGCGTTGAAAGGGGGTTGGGCACTGAAGCTTTCTTT.